The present T cell receptor beta chain was sequenced within a study of cytomegalovirus exposure and HLA in healthy donors. Primers for the PCR totalled 60 Vbeta and 13 Jbeta. TCRdb's copy holds only in-frame clones and misses some; the assay was immunoSEQ multiplex PCR. The data show 100,000 to 150,000 clones, roughly 15% seen once. Trimming left V 4 bases short and J 6 bases short, with 12 bases between. The CDR3 is 13 amino acids. CDR1 SGHVS and CDR2 FNYEAQ come from the germline V gene. This clone was found a few times. The clonotype originates from a female donor in good health and CMV-seropositive. Sequencing was carried out using PBMCs. This chain uses TRBV7-6 with TRBJ1-2; D ambiguous. CDR3 bases: TGTGCCAGCAGCTCTCAAGTCGGGGATGGCTACACCTTC. Translating it yields CASSSQVGDGYTF.